These T cell receptor beta chains were read from a single sample in a study of T cells in Graves' hyperthyroidism and ophthalmopathy. MiXCR, applied by TCRdb to the multiplex PCR reads, yields one record per CDR3 protein. The table has 50,000 to 60,000 distinct CDR3 sequences, roughly half seen once. The specimen was blood. All receptors come from a woman aged 50 to 60 with Graves' ophthalmopathy. Each CDR3 is given with its conserved first and last residue. The order of the fields is V gene, CDR3 length, J gene, clone size, D gene, CDR3 protein, CDR3 DNA. A D gene is named only where the DNA matches it firmly. Only part of the rows carry a size: once, few, many, or a class if the clone is expanded.

TRBV18,14,TRBJ2-7,many,.,CASSRGAASYEQYF,TGTGCCAGCTCACGTGGGGCAGCATCCTACGAGCAGTACTTC
TRBV7-2,17,TRBJ1-1,many,.,CASSLGGGTLMNTEAFF,TGTGCCAGCAGCTTAGGGGGGGGAACCTTGATGAACACTGAAGCTTTCTTT
TRBV5-1,17,TRBJ1-5,.,TRBD1,CASSPYGDRWGNQPQHF,TGCGCCAGCAGCCCCTACGGGGACAGATGGGGCAATCAGCCCCAGCATTTT
TRBV10-3,16,TRBJ1-3,few,.,CAISGTGRRSGNTIYF,TGTGCCATCAGTGGAACAGGGAGGAGGTCCGGAAACACCATATATTTT
TRBV7-8,13,TRBJ2-1,.,.,CASSPLAYNEQFF,TGTGCCAGCAGCCCGCTAGCCTACAATGAGCAGTTCTTC
TRBV2,16,TRBJ2-3,once,TRBD2,CASSPGTSGLGDTQYF,TGTGCCAGCAGCCCCGGGACTAGCGGGTTGGGAGATACGCAGTATTTT
TRBV10-2,17,TRBJ2-3,.,.,CASSDTGRGHGADTQYF,TGTGCCAGCAGTGATACAGGACGAGGCCATGGGGCAGATACGCAGTATTTT
TRBV2,15,TRBJ2-5,many,TRBD2,CASSPTSGGAVTQYF,TGTGCCAGCAGTCCTACTAGCGGGGGGGCGGTGACCCAGTACTTC
TRBV20-1,14,TRBJ2-7,.,TRBD1,CSADKGGRVGEQYF,TGCAGTGCTGACAAAGGGGGCAGGGTCGGCGAGCAGTACTTC
TRBV5-6,15,TRBJ2-3,many,TRBD2,CASSLPSGGRDTQYF,TGTGCCAGCAGCTTGCCTAGCGGGGGCCGCGATACGCAGTATTTT
TRBV6-5,12,TRBJ2-7,many,.,CASTGWWGEQYF,TGTGCCAGCACGGGGTGGTGGGGTGAGCAGTACTTC
TRBV24-1,14,TRBJ2-1,.,TRBD2,CATSDRLAGNEQFF,TGTGCCACCAGTGATAGACTAGCGGGCAATGAGCAGTTCTTC
TRBV10-3,15,TRBJ2-3,once,TRBD2,CAGRGLAGAADTQYF,TGTGCCGGGCGGGGACTAGCGGGGGCGGCAGATACGCAGTATTTT
TRBV20-1,16,TRBJ2-5,once,TRBD2,CSARGQRGAGIETQYF,TGCAGTGCTAGGGGCCAGCGGGGGGCTGGAATCGAGACCCAGTACTTC
TRBV4-2,16,TRBJ2-2,many,TRBD1,CASSPWTGDNTGELFF,TGTGCCAGCAGCCCCTGGACAGGGGACAACACCGGGGAGCTGTTTTTT
TRBV7-2,13,TRBJ1-1,many,.,CASSLHRETEAFF,TGTGCCAGCAGCTTACACAGGGAGACTGAAGCTTTCTTT
TRBV6-2/TRBV6-3,10,TRBJ1-2,many,.,CASGDYGYTF,TGTGCCAGCGGTGACTATGGCTACACCTTC
TRBV15,15,TRBJ1-4,.,.,CATSSRQGSGEKLFF,TGTGCCACCAGTAGCCGGCAGGGCTCCGGGGAAAAACTGTTTTTT
TRBV5-1,12,TRBJ1-1,.,.,CASSSQGLEACF,TGCGCCAGCAGCTCTCAGGGGTTGGAAGCTTGCTTT
TRBV9,17,TRBJ2-1,many,TRBD2,CASSVGVLTSVYNEQFF,TGTGCCAGCAGCGTAGGGGTTTTGACTAGCGTATACAATGAGCAGTTCTTC
TRBV5-1,15,TRBJ2-3,many,.,CASSLAGRFTDTQYF,TGCGCCAGCAGCTTGGCAGGGCGTTTCACAGATACGCAGTATTTT
TRBV2,13,TRBJ1-5,medium-sized,.,CASTTDRDQPQHF,TGTGCCAGCACCACTGACCGAGATCAGCCCCAGCATTTT
TRBV5-5,16,TRBJ2-1,few,.,CASSPLGVGSYNEQFF,TGTGCCAGCTCACCACTGGGGGTTGGGTCCTACAATGAGCAGTTCTTC
TRBV7-2,15,TRBJ2-7,many,TRBD1,CASSPGQGVSYEQYF,TGTGCCAGCAGTCCGGGACAGGGGGTCTCCTACGAGCAGTACTTC
TRBV20-1,14,TRBJ2-3,.,TRBD2,CSARASGGTDTQYF,TGCAGTGCTAGGGCTAGCGGGGGGACAGATACGCAGTATTTT
TRBV7-2,16,TRBJ2-3,.,.,CASSLRVGGGQGTQYF,TGTGCCAGCAGCCTCCGAGTGGGGGGGGGCCAAGGTACGCAGTATTTT
TRBV20-1,14,TRBJ1-5,many,.,CSARPAGADQPQHF,TGCAGTGCTAGACCAGCGGGGGCGGATCAGCCCCAGCATTTT
TRBV4-2,12,TRBJ2-5,.,.,CASSQEGETQYF,TGTGCCAGCAGCCAAGAGGGAGAGACCCAGTACTTC
TRBV4-1,16,TRBJ2-7,many,TRBD2,CASSHPGGAGGYEQYF,TGCGCCAGCAGCCACCCGGGTGGGGCGGGAGGGTACGAGCAGTACTTC
TRBV11-2,16,TRBJ2-5,many,TRBD2,CASSAGLAGSVKTQYF,TGTGCCAGCAGTGCAGGACTAGCGGGAAGTGTTAAGACCCAGTACTTC
TRBV7-3,14,TRBJ2-2,.,TRBD1,CASRSGQYTGELFF,TGTGCCAGCAGGTCGGGACAGTACACCGGGGAGCTGTTTTTT
TRBV5-1,15,TRBJ1-4,many,.,CASSPSGITNEKLFF,TGCGCCAGCAGCCCTTCAGGGATTACTAATGAAAAACTGTTTTTT
TRBV29-1,15,TRBJ1-2,.,.,CSVEDPTGEGYGYTF,TGCAGCGTTGAAGACCCGACGGGGGAGGGCTATGGCTACACCTTC
TRBV6-5,16,TRBJ1-6,.,.,CASRRSGRTYNSPLRF,TGTGCCAGCAGGCGATCAGGGCGGACCTATAATTCACCCCTCCGCTTT
TRBV20-1,12,TRBJ1-2,many,.,CSAQTGIFGYTF,TGCAGTGCTCAAACAGGGATCTTTGGCTACACCTTC
TRBV2,15,TRBJ2-3,many,TRBD2,CASRPRTSGTDTQYF,TGTGCCAGCAGGCCGCGGACTAGCGGGACAGATACGCAGTATTTT
TRBV20-1,21,TRBJ2-6,many,TRBD1,CSASPRDSRLVGSSGANVLTF,TGCAGTGCTAGTCCCCGGGACAGTCGACTCGTGGGGTCCTCTGGGGCCAACGTCCTGACTTTC
TRBV29-1,15,TRBJ1-3,many,.,CSAYRRQGTGNTIYF,TGCAGCGCCTACCGGCGTCAGGGAACGGGAAACACCATATATTTT
TRBV7-3,18,TRBJ2-7,many,TRBD2,CASSHLGVAGGPVNEQYF,TGTGCCAGCAGCCACCTCGGGGTAGCGGGAGGGCCCGTGAACGAGCAGTACTTC
TRBV7-3,12,TRBJ1-6,medium-sized,TRBD1,CASSTSGGPLHF,TGTGCCAGCAGCACGTCAGGGGGGCCCCTCCACTTT
TRBV7-6,14,TRBJ2-3,once,.,CASSLAWSQETQYF,TGTGCCAGCAGCTTGGCCTGGAGCCAAGAGACCCAGTACTTT
TRBV10-3,17,TRBJ2-2,once,TRBD1,CAISESLWDRDTGELFF,TGTGCCATCAGTGAGTCTCTATGGGACAGGGACACCGGGGAGCTGTTTTTT
TRBV7-9,16,TRBJ2-2,many,TRBD2,CASSSPSGGNTGELFF,TGTGCCAGCAGCTCACCTAGCGGGGGGAACACCGGGGAGCTGTTTTTT